Below, 13 T cell receptor beta chains from the same sample are listed, as sequenced in a study of blood T cells in healthy people across ages. Combining a sample-barcoded 5' primer with a J-beta primer mix, a second PCR ran for roughly 7 to 11 cycles. Using its own MiXCR run on the 5' RACE reads, TCRdb lists one record per CDR3 protein. The sample includes 540,000 or so distinct CDR3 sequences, around 50% of them seen just once. The sample consisted of blood. These receptors originate from a man aged 80 or over in good health.

This clonotype was counted a few times. The chain joins TRBV2 to TRBJ2-5, with TRBD2 matching over 7 bases. The CDR3 loop spans 15 amino acids. V shed 7 bases, J shed 4 bases, and the junction held 12 bases outside the gene matches. Germline CDR1 is SNHLY and CDR2 is FYNNEI. The CDR3 is CASNKLAPGGETQYF. DNA of the CDR3: TGTGCCAGCAACAAGCTAGCGCCGGGGGGAGAGACCCAGTACTTC.

This clonotype was seen more than once but under ten times. J is TRBJ2-1 and V is TRBV7-2, with no clear D. Germline lookup yields CDR1 SGHTA and CDR2 FQGNSA. This CDR3 comprises 16 residues. Between the trimmed V and J ends, which lost 1 base and 9 bases, there was a span of 19 bases. The CDR3 DNA reads TGTGCCAGCAGCTTAGACGTTGGCGGAACTCGGAGTGAGCAGTTCTTC. This codes for CASSLDVGGTRSEQFF.

Only a few counts were recorded for this clonotype. The CDR3 reads CASSHGAGNEQYF. The DNA for the CDR3 is TGCGCCAGCAGCCATGGGGCAGGGAACGAGCAGTACTTC. V and J are TRBV4-3 and TRBJ2-7; D may be TRBD1 (5 bases). Trimming stripped 3 bases from V and 5 bases from J, with 11 bases between. Germline values: CDR1 LGHNA, CDR2 YSLEER. The CDR3 length is 13 residues.

The chain recombines TRBV7-3 with TRBJ1-6; D remains ambiguous. Trimming removed 2 bases from V and 9 bases from J, with 8 bases in between. The CDR3 contains 13 residues. Germline lookup yields CDR1 SGHTA and CDR2 FQGTGA. DNA of the CDR3: TGTGCCAGCAGCTTAGCCCGGAGTTCACCCCTCCACTTT. It specifies CASSLARSSPLHF. The complete variable domain, with remaining parts taken from reference TRBV7-3 and TRBJ1-6, reads GAGVSQTPSNKVTEKGKYVELRCDPISGHTALYWYRQSLGQGPEFLIYFQGTGAADDSGLPNDRFFAVRPEGSVSTLKIQRTERGDSAVYLCASSLARSSPLHFGNGTRLTVT.

This clonotype was seen a few times. CDR3 sequence reads: CASSLASRGSAPYEQYF. In DNA, the CDR3 is TGTGCCAGCAGCTTAGCCTCGCGGGGCAGCGCACCCTACGAGCAGTACTTC. The chain has TRBV7-8 and TRBJ2-7; D perhaps matches TRBD2 (6 bases). The germline gives CDR1 SGHVS, CDR2 FQNEAQ. The V end lost 0 bases, the J end lost 2 bases, and 17 bases lay between the germline ends. The CDR3 covers 17 residues.

This clonotype came up a few times. This rearrangement joins TRBV20-1 to TRBJ2-3; 9 bases line up with TRBD2. V shed 5 bases and J 7 bases; nucleotides not matched to a gene: 10. Germline assignment: CDR1 DFQATT and CDR2 SNEGSKA (reference sequence). This CDR3 contains 14 residues. CDR3 protein: CSAGGSGGRNTQYF. The CDR3 DNA sequence: TGCAGTGCTGGAGGGAGCGGGGGGCGGAATACGCAGTATTTT.

The genes are TRBV5-6 and TRBJ2-5, with D maybe TRBD2 (6 bases). Trimming removed 0 bases from V and 2 bases from J, with 14 bases in between. The CDR3 consists of 16 residues. Looked up from germline, CDR1 is SGHDT and CDR2 is YYEEEE. CDR3 residues: CASSLDPGRNQETQYF. CDR3 DNA: TGTGCCAGCAGCTTGGACCCCGGGAGAAATCAAGAGACCCAGTACTTC.

This clonotype was detected only once. The chain joins TRBV20-1 to TRBJ2-5; 9 positions agree with TRBD2. Germline V gene lookup returns CDR1 DFQATT and CDR2 SNEGSKA (reference sequence). The CDR3 has 13 amino acids. V dropped 6 bases and J dropped 5; count of bases not matched to a gene: 7. In DNA, the CDR3 is TGCAGTGCCTCCGGGACTAGCCAGGAGACCCAGTACTTC. The encoded protein is CSASGTSQETQYF.

Only a few counts were recorded for this clonotype. The rearrangement uses TRBV29-1 and TRBJ2-3; tentatively, D is TRBD1 (5 bases). This CDR3 is built from 19 residues. The germline CDR1 and CDR2 sequences are SQVTM and ANQGSEA. V lost 8 bases, J lost 2 bases, and 32 bases lay in between. The CDR3: CSLADSSGQAPTPTDTQYF. DNA for the CDR3: TGCAGCTTAGCCGACAGCTCGGGCCAAGCCCCTACCCCCACAGATACGCAGTATTTT.

There are many counts of this clonotype. This chain connects TRBV6-6 to TRBJ1-5, with 9 bases that match TRBD1. The CDR3 runs 16 residues. Germline assignment: CDR1 MNHNY and CDR2 SVGAGI (reference sequence). The J segment lost 9 bases and the V segment lost 2 bases, leaving 11 bases of the junction unmatched. The CDR3 here is CASSYPPGQGLRPQHF. In nucleotides, the CDR3 is TGTGCCAGCAGTTACCCTCCGGGACAGGGCCTTCGGCCCCAGCATTTT.

This clonotype was seen a handful of times. The chain combines TRBV7-2 with TRBJ2-7, with D hard to call. Germline CDR1 reads SGHTA; CDR2 reads FQGNSA. Trimming stripped 6 bases from V and 3 bases from J, with 9 bases between. CDR3 length: 12 amino acids. CDR3 sequence reads: CASSLPFYEQYF. CDR3 nucleotides: TGTGCCAGCAGTCTACCTTTCTACGAGCAGTACTTC.

V usage is TRBV7-9 and J usage is TRBJ2-7; 8 bases line up with TRBD1. The CDR3 contains 15 residues. V dropped 4 bases and J dropped 4; count of bases not matched to a gene: 9. From germline, CDR1 is SEHNR and CDR2 FQNEAQ (reference sequence). The CDR3 nucleotides read TGTGCCAGCAGCTCAGCCGGGACAGGAGTTTACGAGCAGTACTTC. It codes for CASSSAGTGVYEQYF.

The J gene is TRBJ2-1, the V gene TRBV20-1, with no clear D. The CDR3 sequence is 12 residues long. The germline CDR1 and CDR2 sequences are DFQATT and SNEGSKA (reference sequence). V shed 2 bases and J shed 5 bases, with 7 bases lying between them. The CDR3 reads CSARWKHNEQFF. CDR3 in DNA: TGCAGTGCTAGATGGAAGCACAATGAGCAGTTCTTC.